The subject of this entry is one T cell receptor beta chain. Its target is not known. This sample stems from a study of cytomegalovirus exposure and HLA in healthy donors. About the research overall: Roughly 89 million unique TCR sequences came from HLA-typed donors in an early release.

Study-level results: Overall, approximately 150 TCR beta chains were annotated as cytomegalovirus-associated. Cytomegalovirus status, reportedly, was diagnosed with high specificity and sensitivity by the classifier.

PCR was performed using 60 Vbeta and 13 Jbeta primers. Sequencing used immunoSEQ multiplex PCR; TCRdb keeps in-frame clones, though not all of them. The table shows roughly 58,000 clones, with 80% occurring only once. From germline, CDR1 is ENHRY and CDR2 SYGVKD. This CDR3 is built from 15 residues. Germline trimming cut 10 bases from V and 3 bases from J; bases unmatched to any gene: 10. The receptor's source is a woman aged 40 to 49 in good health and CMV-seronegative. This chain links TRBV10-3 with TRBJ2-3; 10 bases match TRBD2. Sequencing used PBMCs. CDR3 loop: CATTEREGQTDTQYF. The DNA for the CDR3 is TGTGCCACTACCGAGCGGGAGGGCCAAACAGATACGCAGTATTTT.